This T cell receptor beta chain was sequenced for a study of T cells after yellow fever vaccination. The CDR3 runs to 13 residues. CDR1 MGHRA and CDR2 YSYEKL come from the germline V gene. V was trimmed by 1 base and J by 3 bases, leaving 6 bases between them. TCRdb ran MiXCR on the 5' RACE reads and lists one entry per CDR3 protein. In the table there are over 250,000 distinct CDR3 sequences, roughly 4.3% of which are singletons. The sequences come from PBMCs, collected 5 days after the yellow fever booster vaccination. The chain links TRBV4-1 to TRBJ1-2; D is unresolved. The clonotype comes from a man aged 18 to 30 who received the YFV17D yellow fever vaccine. DNA for the CDR3: TGCGCCAGCAGCCAAGGTCCAGACTATGGCTACACCTTC. Translating it yields CASSQGPDYGYTF.